This paragraph covers one T cell receptor (beta chain) sequence. In the authors' methods: Amplification of reference gene primers provided the estimated nucleated cell counts. Sequenced by immunoSEQ multiplex PCR; TCRdb stores in-frame clones only, minus some. D and trimming were read from the DNA, whereas the V and J calls and clone size are those reported in that table. The sample consists of about 240,000 clones, about 86% of them appearing once. This CDR3 is 12 amino acids long. Between the trimmed V and J ends, which lost 6 bases and 3 bases, there was a span of 8 bases. Germline CDR1 is MDHEN and CDR2 is SYDVKM. The data were obtained in a study of blood T cell repertoires in COVID-19. Overall study: Acute-phase and convalescent COVID-19 samples originated in the United States, Italy and Spain.

Sequenced input: peripheral blood. This chain joins TRBV28 and TRBJ1-2; unclear D gene. The sequence was collected from a woman of 80 years or more with acute or convalescent COVID-19. The CDR3 protein is CASSLGDYGYTF. DNA of the CDR3: TGTGCCAGCAGCCTAGGTGACTATGGCTACACCTTC.